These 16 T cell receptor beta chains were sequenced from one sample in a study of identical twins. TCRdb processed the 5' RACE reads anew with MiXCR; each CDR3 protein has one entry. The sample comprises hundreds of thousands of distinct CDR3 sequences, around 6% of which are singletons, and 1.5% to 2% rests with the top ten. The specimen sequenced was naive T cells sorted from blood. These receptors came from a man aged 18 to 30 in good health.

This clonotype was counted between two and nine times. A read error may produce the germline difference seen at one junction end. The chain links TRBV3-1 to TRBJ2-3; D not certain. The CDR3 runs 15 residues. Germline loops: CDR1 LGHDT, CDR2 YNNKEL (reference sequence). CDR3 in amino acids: CTSSQGTLETDTQYF. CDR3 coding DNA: TGTACCAGCAGCCAAGGAACCCTCGAGACAGATACGCAGTATTTT.

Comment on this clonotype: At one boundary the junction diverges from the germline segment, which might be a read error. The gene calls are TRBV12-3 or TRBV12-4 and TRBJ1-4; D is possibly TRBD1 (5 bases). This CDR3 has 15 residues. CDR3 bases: TGTGTCAGCAGTCAAGCAGGGCTTCTTGATGAAAAACTGTTTTTT. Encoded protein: CVSSQAGLLDEKLFF.

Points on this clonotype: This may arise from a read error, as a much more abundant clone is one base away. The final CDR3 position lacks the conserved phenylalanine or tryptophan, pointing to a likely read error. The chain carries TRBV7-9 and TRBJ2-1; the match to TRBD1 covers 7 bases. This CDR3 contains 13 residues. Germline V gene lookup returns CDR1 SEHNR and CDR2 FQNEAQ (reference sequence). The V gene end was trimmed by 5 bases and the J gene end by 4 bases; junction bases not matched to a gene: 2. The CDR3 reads CASSEQGYNEQFS. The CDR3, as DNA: TGTGCCAGCAGCGAACAGGGGTACAATGAGCAGTTCTCC.

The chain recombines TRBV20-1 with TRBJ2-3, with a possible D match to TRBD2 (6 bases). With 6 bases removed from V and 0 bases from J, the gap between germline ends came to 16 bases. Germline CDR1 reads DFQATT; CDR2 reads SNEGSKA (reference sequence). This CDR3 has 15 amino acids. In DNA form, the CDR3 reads TGCAGTGCCGGGATACTAGCTGTTAGCACAGATACGCAGTATTTT. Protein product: CSAGILAVSTDTQYF.

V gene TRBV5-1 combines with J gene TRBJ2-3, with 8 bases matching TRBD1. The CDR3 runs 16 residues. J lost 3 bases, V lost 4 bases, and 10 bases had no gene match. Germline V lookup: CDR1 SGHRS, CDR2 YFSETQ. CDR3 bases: TGCGCCAGCAGCGACCCGACAGGGGTTGAGACAGATACGCAGTATTTT. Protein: CASSDPTGVETDTQYF.

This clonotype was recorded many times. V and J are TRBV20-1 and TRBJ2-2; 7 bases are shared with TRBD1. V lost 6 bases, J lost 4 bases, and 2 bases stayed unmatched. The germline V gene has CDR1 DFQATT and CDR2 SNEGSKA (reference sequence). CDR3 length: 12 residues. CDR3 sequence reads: CSADRTTGELFF. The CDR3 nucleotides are TGCAGTGCGGACAGGACCACCGGGGAGCTGTTTTTT.

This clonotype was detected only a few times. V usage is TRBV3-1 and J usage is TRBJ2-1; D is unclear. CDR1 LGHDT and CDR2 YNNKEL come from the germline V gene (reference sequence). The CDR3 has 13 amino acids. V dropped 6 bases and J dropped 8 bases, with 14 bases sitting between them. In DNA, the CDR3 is TGTGCCAGCAGGGATAGAGCGAACCATGAGCAGTTCTTC. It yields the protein CASRDRANHEQFF.

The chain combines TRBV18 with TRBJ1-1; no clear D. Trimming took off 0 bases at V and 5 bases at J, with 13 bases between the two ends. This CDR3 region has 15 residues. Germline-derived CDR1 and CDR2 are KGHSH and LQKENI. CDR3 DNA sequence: TGTGCCAGCTCACCACCGTTCATTAGGGTAACTGAAGCTTTCTTT. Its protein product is CASSPPFIRVTEAFF.

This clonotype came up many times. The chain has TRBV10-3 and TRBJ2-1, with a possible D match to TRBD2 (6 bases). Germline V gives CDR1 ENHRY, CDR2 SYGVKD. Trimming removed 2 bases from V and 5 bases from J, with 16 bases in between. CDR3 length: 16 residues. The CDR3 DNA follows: TGTGCCATCAGTGAGCTTGCGGGACTCGGAAACAATGAGCAGTTCTTC. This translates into CAISELAGLGNNEQFF.

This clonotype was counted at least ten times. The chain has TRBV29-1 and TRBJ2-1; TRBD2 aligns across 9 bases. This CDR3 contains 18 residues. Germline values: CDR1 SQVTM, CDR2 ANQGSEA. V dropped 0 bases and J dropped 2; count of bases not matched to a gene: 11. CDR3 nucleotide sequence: TGCAGCGTTGAAGATCCCCTTCTGCGGGAGGGGACCTACAATGAGCAGTTCTTC. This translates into CSVEDPLLREGTYNEQFF.

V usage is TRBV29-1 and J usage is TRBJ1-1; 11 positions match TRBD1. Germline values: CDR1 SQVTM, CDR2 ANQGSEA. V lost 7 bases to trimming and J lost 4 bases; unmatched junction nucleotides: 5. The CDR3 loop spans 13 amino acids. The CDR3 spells CSGGQGGSTEAFF. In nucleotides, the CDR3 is TGCAGCGGGGGACAGGGGGGAAGCACTGAAGCTTTCTTT.

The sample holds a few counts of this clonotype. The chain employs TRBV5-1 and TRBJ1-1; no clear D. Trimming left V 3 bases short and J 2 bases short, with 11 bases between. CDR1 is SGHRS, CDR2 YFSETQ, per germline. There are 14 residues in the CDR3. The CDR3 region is CASSSSMDNTEAFF. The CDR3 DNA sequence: TGCGCCAGCAGCTCCTCCATGGATAACACTGAAGCTTTCTTT.

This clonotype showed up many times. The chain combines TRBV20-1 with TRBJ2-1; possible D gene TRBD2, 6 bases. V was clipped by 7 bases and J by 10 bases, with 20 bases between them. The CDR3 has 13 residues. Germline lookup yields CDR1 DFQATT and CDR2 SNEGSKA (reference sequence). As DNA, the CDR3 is TGCAGTGTCCCGGGACTCACCTTTGGAGAGCAGTTCTTC. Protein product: CSVPGLTFGEQFF.

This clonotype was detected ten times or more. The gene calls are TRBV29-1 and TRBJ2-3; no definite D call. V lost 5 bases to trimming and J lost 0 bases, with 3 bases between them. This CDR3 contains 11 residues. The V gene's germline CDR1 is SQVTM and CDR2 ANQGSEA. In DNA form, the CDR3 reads TGCAGCGTTTCAAGCACAGATACGCAGTATTTT. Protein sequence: CSVSSTDTQYF.

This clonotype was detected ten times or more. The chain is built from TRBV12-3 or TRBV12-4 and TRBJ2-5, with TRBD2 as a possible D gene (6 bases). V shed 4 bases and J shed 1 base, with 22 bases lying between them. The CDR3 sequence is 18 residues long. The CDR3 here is CASSSRELGLRGQETQYF. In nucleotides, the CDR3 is TGTGCCAGCAGTTCAAGGGAGCTGGGATTGCGGGGCCAAGAGACCCAGTACTTC.

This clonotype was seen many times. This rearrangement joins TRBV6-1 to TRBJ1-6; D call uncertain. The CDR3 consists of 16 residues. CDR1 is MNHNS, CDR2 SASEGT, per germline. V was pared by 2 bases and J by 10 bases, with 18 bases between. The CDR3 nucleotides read TGTGCCAGCAGTGAACAAATCTTACAACCATTATCACCCCTCCACTTT. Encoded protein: CASSEQILQPLSPLHF.